This T cell receptor beta chain was obtained from a study of OX40 agonist ivuxolimab in advanced cancers. About the research overall: The patients got ivuxolimab, which is an agonistic anti-OX40 (CD134) antibody. Intravenous ivuxolimab was administered to patients every 2 weeks at 0.01 to 10 mg/kg. Dose-escalation patients suffered from hepatocellular carcinoma, melanoma, renal cell or head and neck cancer.

V was pared by 4 bases and J by 3 bases, with 15 bases between. The CDR3 consists of 15 residues. From germline, CDR1 is MGHRA and CDR2 YSYEKL. Repertoires were generated with immunoSEQ multiplex PCR, while TCRdb's copy carries only in-frame clones and drops some. In the table there are fewer than 90,000 clones, roughly 84% of which are singletons. J is TRBJ1-1 and V is TRBV4-1; D remains unclear. This clonotype originated in an adult with an advanced solid tumor such as melanoma, head and neck, liver or kidney cancer. Here the sequenced sample was CD4+ or CD8+ T cells sorted from blood, taken in a trial of the OX40 agonist ivuxolimab. CDR3: CASSRGPAGDTEAFF. The CDR3 bases are TGCGCCAGCAGCCGAGGCCCCGCGGGAGACACTGAAGCTTTCTTT.